This T cell receptor (beta chain) emerged from a study of blood T cell repertoires in COVID-19 (dated by TCRdb to the early 2020s). With regard to the full study: Samples from collaborators originated in the United States, Italy and Spain and spanned both the acute and convalescent phases of COVID-19. The material from the prospective study consisted of cDNA or gDNA derived from T cells, B-cell-depleted T cells, or PBMCs. Subjects who had been exposed to COVID-19, were actively infected with it, or had recovered from it provided the deeply sampled blood TCRbeta repertoires that made up the dataset. The repertoires were released in a freely available public database meant as a resource for research on the immune response to SARS-CoV-2. The samples were drawn from two sources: the first 160 participants of the ongoing ImmuneRACE study, and 950 to 1,500 subjects contributed by 6 global collaborators. The sample metadata nearly always contained a de-identified subject ID, COVID-19 status, age in years and sex. HLA class I and class II types, where available, came from metadata supplied by the sample provider rather than from assay-based typing. Study-wide findings and limitations: How much clinical and demographic metadata was included differed by source and by participant, and the metadata was provided uncurated.

About this clone: The specificity of this receptor is unknown. Base qualities are not recorded, but no much larger clone differs from it by a single base.

The CDR3, from cysteine to phenylalanine, totals 15 residues. The sequence is cut down to CDR3 DNA, 45 bases in frame from base 1. Trimming accounts for 5 bases at V and 6 bases at J, while the number of junction bases matched to no gene is 8. CDR1 SGHNT and CDR2 YENEEA are derived from the germline V gene. Participants in the prospective study were enrolled through a virtual design, were aged 18 to 89 years, and lived in approximately 24 United States geographic areas. In the prospective study, participants were assigned to cohorts based on the clinical history participants reported in a screening survey and a study questionnaire. For ImmuneRACE Cohort 3, a participant was defined as recovered based on two consecutive negative NP/OP PCR tests, clearance by a healthcare professional, or resolution of symptoms. In the prospective study, mobile phlebotomists collected whole blood, serum and a nasopharyngeal or oropharyngeal swab from each participant. Prospective study participants could optionally give additional blood draws and questionnaires over an approximately 2-month period. Prospective study blood samples were shipped either frozen or at room temperature before DNA extraction.

TCRbeta CDR3 regions were amplified from genomic DNA by means of the immunoSEQ Assay, a bias-controlled multiplex PCR. As for how the authors treated the data: Within the assay, amplification of reference gene primers was used to estimate how many nucleated cells each sample contained. To quantify the absolute abundance of each unique TCRbeta CDR3 rearrangement, sequence reads were collapsed and filtered. For each sample, productive Simpson clonality was calculated by taking the square root of Simpson's diversity index across productive rearrangements. TCRdb limited this immuneACCESS table to in-frame rearrangements with V and J called. A share of clones is missing; checked studies link under half to unresolved V genes, and the rest is unexplained. The D gene and trimming were derived from the DNA, and the V and J assignments and clone size from that table. The sample includes fewer than 200,000 clones, with roughly 83% observed a single time. 4.4% of the sample lies in the top ten.

The sequenced sample consisted of PBMCs or T cells enriched from blood (not recorded which). The TCR sequence derives from a woman aged 45-65 years who had recovered from COVID-19. Recombination linked TRBV11-3 to TRBJ1-4; 8 bases in the middle match TRBD1. The nucleotides are TGTGCCAGCAGCCAACCTCAGGGGGCGTATGAAAAACTGTTTTTT. It encodes CASSQPQGAYEKLFF.